This record looks at one T cell receptor beta chain sequence and its context. The CDR3 length is 16 residues. The data derive from a study of blood T cell repertoires in COVID-19. In the study overall: COVID-19 samples collected from the United States, Italy and Spain covered acute and convalescent phases. T cells, B-cell-depleted T cells, or PBMCs supplied cDNA or gDNA.

Authors' analysis steps: Estimation of nucleated cell counts was performed using reference gene primer amplification. Libraries were prepared by immunoSEQ multiplex PCR; TCRdb keeps only in-frame clonotypes and omits some of them. V, J and clone size derive from that table, while D and trimming were established from the DNA sequence. Found here are a few hundred thousand clones, about four fifths of them singletons; the top ten hold over 0.95%. This TCR was recovered from a human donor with acute or convalescent COVID-19. The donor label of this sample is uncertain. The chain carries TRBV1 and TRBJ2-7; no DNA check was done on the table's D call, TRBD1. TRBV1 is an annotated pseudogene. The sample was peripheral blood. CDR3 DNA: TGCACCAGCAGCCCTACCTTGGACAGCGAATCCTACGAGCAGTACTTC. Its translation: CTSSPTLDSESYEQYF.